This TCR beta chain is drawn from a study of shared clonotypes between healthy human individuals. Sequencing used immunoSEQ multiplex PCR; TCRdb keeps in-frame clones, though not all of them. The profile shows about 1.1 million clones, about 80% of them singletons. The CDR3 is made up of 14 amino acids. Germline lookup yields CDR1 SGHTA and CDR2 FQGNSA. The V end was cut by 3 bases, the J end by 3 bases, with 11 bases between. This clone was detected a few times. This TCR was recovered from a man in his late teens or twenties in good health. Some clones in this sample may be carry-over from other donors' samples. The sample consisted of memory CD4+ T cells from PBMCs. This sample's subset: CD45RA-negative fraction. J is TRBJ1-1 and V is TRBV7-2; D uncertain. The CDR3 loop is CASSFYGSHTEAFF. The CDR3 region has the DNA TGTGCCAGCAGCTTTTACGGGTCTCACACTGAAGCTTTCTTT.